Described below is a single T cell receptor (beta chain) sequence and its context. Its antigen is not known. The assay was immunoSEQ multiplex PCR, and TCRdb's table has in-frame clones only and misses some. Of tens of thousands of clones in the sample, around 81% were seen once. The sample belongs to a study of a mutant IDH1 vaccine in newly diagnosed glioma. V gave up 6 bases and J gave up 7 bases, with 21 bases separating them. Germline V gene data show CDR1 as MNHNS and CDR2 as SASEGT. CDR3 length: 15 residues. Time point reported: week 35, safety follow-up. Every vaccination contained 300 ug of the mutant IDH1 20-mer peptide and was paired with topical imiquimod. Study-level points and caveats: The authors found pseudoprogression apparently unrelated to changes in top peripheral T cell clonotypes.

Sequencing used PBMCs, obtained from a glioma patient whose treatment included an IDH1 peptide vaccine. This clonotype was sampled from a woman aged 35 to 49 with glioma. Some clones in this sample may be carry-over from other donors' samples. V and J are TRBV6-1 and TRBJ1-2; D remains unclear. This chain's CDR3 is CASREWEGAIGGYTF. DNA of the CDR3: TGTGCCAGCAGGGAGTGGGAGGGAGCTATTGGTGGCTACACCTTC.